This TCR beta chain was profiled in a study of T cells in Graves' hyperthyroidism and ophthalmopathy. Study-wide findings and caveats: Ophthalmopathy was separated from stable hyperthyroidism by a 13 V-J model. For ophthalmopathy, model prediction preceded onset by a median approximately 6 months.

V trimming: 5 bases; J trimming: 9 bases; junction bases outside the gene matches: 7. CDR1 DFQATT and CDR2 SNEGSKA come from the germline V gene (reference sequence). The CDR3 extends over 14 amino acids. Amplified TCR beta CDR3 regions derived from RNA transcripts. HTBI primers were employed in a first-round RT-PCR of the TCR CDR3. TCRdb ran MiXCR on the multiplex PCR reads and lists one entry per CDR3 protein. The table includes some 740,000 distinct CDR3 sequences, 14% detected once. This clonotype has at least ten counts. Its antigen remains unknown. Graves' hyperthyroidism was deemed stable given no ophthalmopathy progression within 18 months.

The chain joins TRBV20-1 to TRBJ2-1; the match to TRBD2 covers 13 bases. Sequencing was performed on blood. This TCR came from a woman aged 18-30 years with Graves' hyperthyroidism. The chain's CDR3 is CSAWTSGSGSEQFF. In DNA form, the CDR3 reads TGCAGTGCTTGGACTAGCGGGAGTGGAAGTGAGCAGTTCTTC.